This T cell receptor beta chain was retrieved from a study of blood T cell repertoires in COVID-19. Researchers sorted participants into cohorts using their self-reported clinical history. Donors in Cohort 3 counted as recovered after two negative PCRs, clearance, or symptom resolution. CDR3 length: 16 residues. Germline-derived CDR1 and CDR2 are MGHRA and YSYEKL. The V gene end was trimmed by 0 bases and the J gene end by 5 bases; junction bases not matched to a gene: 7. Profiled with immunoSEQ multiplex PCR; TCRdb holds only in-frame clones, not every one. The sample consists of some 530,000 clones, about nine tenths of them appearing once.

The gene calls are TRBV4-1 and TRBJ1-5; 7 bases match TRBD1. The receptor comes from a woman aged 60-70 years who had recovered from COVID-19. The sequencing input was PBMCs or T cells enriched from blood (not recorded which). Here the CDR3 reads CASSQDLKQGHQPQHF. The CDR3 DNA sequence: TGCGCCAGCAGCCAAGATCTTAAACAGGGGCATCAGCCCCAGCATTTT.